This T cell receptor (beta chain) was profiled in a study of shared clonotypes between healthy human individuals (dated by TCRdb to the early 2020s). About the full investigation: The cohort comprised two women and a few men aged 18 to 49 years. For each donor, three plates each were used for CD4 naive and CD4 memory, two plates were used for CD8 naive, and one plate was used for CD8 memory. The study deeply sequenced blood TCR repertoires of about 5 healthy adults to estimate repertoire size and the extent of clonotype sharing between individuals. Libraries were prepared and TCR repertoires were sequenced by different laboratories using diverse techniques, in order to increase sequencing depth and limit assay-specific biases. Per donor, leukapheresis produced somewhere between about 0.9 and 10 billion PBMCs. Broader findings and caveats from the paper: Rarefaction of sorted-subset datasets indicated incomplete sequencing despite the large sequencing depth. Clonotypes shared by all four sorted-subset donors showed higher generation probabilities than non-shared clonotypes. Estimated clonotype richness was generally larger for naive than for memory subsets. Pairwise subsampling led to the expectation that sequencing depth would affect the degree of clonotype sharing among donors. Sampling was restricted to blood, and TCR repertoires in tissue are likely to differ from TCR repertoires in blood. Sharing across several donors was observed for around 5% of naive CD4, 3% to 3.5% of naive CD8, about 2.3% of memory CD4, and about 0.4% of memory CD8 clonotypes. The genetic and exposure-history diversity represented was limited by the small number of donors.

TCR CDR3 regions were amplified from genomic DNA by multiplex PCR using the deep immunoSEQ assay. Extracted genomic DNA from each cell subset was spread evenly across all wells of several immunoSEQ 96-well plates, with each plate serving as a replicate. For sorted subsets, around 200 ng genomic DNA, equal to some 28,000 T cell genomes, was loaded into each replicate PCR. The purified libraries were quantified using a Qubit 3.0 fluorometer, sized with a Bioanalyzer 2100, and then quantified again using the KAPA Library Quantification kit. Each immunoSEQ 96-well plate was sequenced on its own single-read 150-cycle Illumina NextSeq 550 flow cell. The study's processing was this. Because the immunoSEQ output held only junctional sequences and lacked quality scores, the filtering could not match the filtering applied to full-length reads. Sequences were annotated with PyIR, a Python wrapper for IgBLAST v1.9, and V/J genes and CDR3 were assigned using IMGT germline references. Reads were removed for weak V/J assignments (E-value above 1e-6), missing CDR3, stop codons, out-of-frame junctions, or ambiguous translated residues. V3J clonotypes were defined as sequences sharing the same inferred V gene, J gene, and CDR3 amino acid sequence. Percentage overlap between repertoires was calculated by dividing the number of shared unique clonotypes by the size of the smaller repertoire. Three approaches were used to assess repertoire richness: RTK rarefaction, the Chao1 estimator, and Recon v2.1 estimates of unobserved clonotypes. OLGA was used to compute generation probabilities for all TCRbeta clonotypes that the gDNA method yielded from a handful of donors. TCRdb mirrors the immuneACCESS table, restricted to in-frame sequences. Some clones are absent from its copies; in checked studies, under half trace to an unresolved V gene, and the reason for the others is unknown. V, J and clone size are taken as reported in that table, and D and trimming were inferred from the DNA itself. Present in this sample are roughly 2.5 million clones, around 94% of which were seen just once. Roughly 0.13% of the sample is in the top ten clones.

A remark on this clone: Its antigen is not yet known. Base qualities are not at hand, and no much larger clone is one base apart.

The donors were healthy, HIV-negative adults with no recently reported acute infections or vaccinations. Every donor was a Caucasian adult residing in Nashville, Tennessee, USA. Magnetic negative selection was used to enrich CD4+ T cells, after which naive cells were positively selected on CD45RA and the negative fraction became the memory subset. Blood was obtained by leukapheresis, after which PBMCs were separated by Ficoll-Histopaque density gradient centrifugation and cryopreserved in liquid nitrogen vapor phase. Purity and quantity of every magnetically sorted T cell population were checked by analytical flow cytometry. Genomic DNA was isolated from every sorted fraction and measured by UV absorbance on a Nanodrop 2000c. The TCR originated in a man aged 18 to 29 in good health. Source material: naive CD4+ T cells sorted from blood. The sample's cell subset or site label, decoded: CD45RA+ positively selected.

The DNA reads as follows: TGTGCCAGCATGGCACTAGCGGGAGAGACAGATACGCAGTATTTT. This codes for CASMALAGETDTQYF. The chain was built from TRBV6-5 and TRBJ2-3, with 11 bases aligning to TRBD2. Including cysteine and phenylalanine, the CDR3 has 15 amino acids. The CDR3 DNA has 45 bases and is translated from base 1. The germline V gene provides CDR1 MNHEY and CDR2 SVGAGI. Germline trimming: 7 bases from V, 3 bases from J; junction bases outside gene matches: 6.